These 16 T cell receptor beta chains originate from one sample sequenced in a study of CD8+ T cells in alopecia areata. Sequencing used cDNA as its template, made by extracting RNA and reverse transcribing it. Only in-frame clones appear in the TCRdb table, and some are missing; sequencing was by immunoSEQ multiplex PCR. The profile shows 150,000 or so clones, roughly 48% of them singletons. Material for sequencing was CD4+ T cells sorted from blood. These receptors all come from a human donor with alopecia areata.

The chain uses TRBV5-1 and TRBJ1-1; possibly TRBD1 for D (6 bases). The V and J ends lost 7 bases and 3 bases respectively, with 16 bases between them. This CDR3 region has 14 residues. Germline assignment: CDR1 SGHRS and CDR2 YFSETQ. The CDR3 nucleotides are TGCGCCAGCCGACATCTCCGACAGGACACTGAAGCTTTCTTT. Translating gives CASRHLRQDTEAFF.

This chain links TRBV7-3 with TRBJ2-3; TRBD2 matches 13 bases. CDR1 and CDR2 from the germline V gene are SGHTA and FQGTGA. The CDR3 totals 17 residues. J gave up 4 bases and V 4 bases, and 8 bases lay outside the gene matches. In DNA form, the CDR3 reads TGTGCCAGCAGCTCCCGCACCGGACTAGCGGGAGCAGATACGCAGTATTTT. It codes for CASSSRTGLAGADTQYF.

The table lists this clone with a few counts. V and J are TRBV6-6 and TRBJ2-5; 9 bases fit TRBD2. The CDR3 spans 16 residues. In germline, CDR1 is MNHNY, CDR2 SVGAGI (reference sequence). After removal of 0 bases from V and 7 bases from J, the junction contained 9 bases not matched to a gene. The CDR3 region has the DNA TGTGCCAGCAGTTACTCGTTAGCGGGGGCCCAGGGGACCCAGTACTTC. As protein: CASSYSLAGAQGTQYF.

J is TRBJ2-2 and V is TRBV5-1; tentatively, D is TRBD2 (6 bases). The CDR3 covers 18 residues. Trimming cost V 0 bases and J 3 bases, with 18 bases left between them. Germline CDR1 is SGHRS and CDR2 is YFSETQ. The CDR3 coding sequence is TGCGCCAGCAGCTTGGGGCCGGGACTCGGGGCCGACACCGGGGAGCTGTTTTTT. Translated, it gives CASSLGPGLGADTGELFF.

The chain links TRBV11-2 to TRBJ2-7; D is unclear. This CDR3 has 15 amino acids. V was shortened by 0 bases and J by 2 bases, with 11 bases between the two germline ends. Germline CDR1 is SGHAT and CDR2 is FQNNGV. CDR3 residues: CASSLDLAPAYEQYF. CDR3 DNA: TGTGCCAGCAGCTTAGATCTTGCCCCCGCCTACGAGCAGTACTTC. Full variable domain (rest looked up from reference TRBV11-2 and TRBJ2-7): EAGVAQSPRYKIIEKRQSVAFWCNPISGHATLYWYQQILGQGPKLLIQFQNNGVVDDSQLPKDRFSAERLKGVDSTLKIQPAKLEDSAVYLCASSLDLAPAYEQYFGPGTRLTVT.

J is TRBJ2-1 and V is TRBV29-1; 8 nucleotides line up with TRBD1. The J segment lost 10 bases and the V segment lost 6 bases, leaving 8 bases of the junction unmatched. The CDR3 has 12 amino acids. The germline V gene encodes CDR1 SQVTM and CDR2 ANQGSEA. The CDR3 DNA reads TGCAGCGTAAACGACGGGACAGGAGAGCAGTTCTTC. Its translation: CSVNDGTGEQFF.

The table lists this clone with a few counts. J is TRBJ1-2 and V is TRBV7-9; 11 bases match TRBD1. CDR1 and CDR2 from the germline V gene are SEHNR and FQNEAQ (reference sequence). CDR3 length: 14 amino acids. V was clipped by 4 bases and J by 5 bases; unmatched bases: 3. CDR3 DNA: TGTGCCAGCAGCTCCCGGGACAGGGGGTATGGCTACACCTTC. This sequence encodes CASSSRDRGYGYTF.

This clone showed up just a few times. The chain has TRBV10-3 and TRBJ2-5, with TRBD1 matching 9 bases. Germline loops: CDR1 ENHRY, CDR2 SYGVKD. CDR3 length: 13 amino acids. Trimming took 6 bases from V and 8 from J; bases not matched to a gene: 7. The CDR3 DNA reads TGTGCCATCAGGAATGGGACAGGGCCCACCCAGTACTTC. Amino acid sequence: CAIRNGTGPTQYF.

This clone was recorded once. This chain joins TRBV6-5 and TRBJ1-2; D gene uncertain. Germline values: CDR1 MNHEY, CDR2 SVGAGI. This CDR3 region has 14 residues. Trimming cost V 6 bases and J 4 bases, with 15 bases left between them. CDR3 amino acids: CASRTRGWAYGYTF. DNA of the CDR3: TGTGCCAGCAGGACCCGGGGTTGGGCCTATGGCTACACCTTC.

This clone has just a few counts. This chain links TRBV14 with TRBJ2-7; the D gene is possibly TRBD2 (6 bases). CDR3 length: 13 amino acids. Germline V gene data show CDR1 as SGHDN and CDR2 as FVKESK. V was trimmed by 4 bases and J by 0 bases, leaving 7 bases between them. Here the CDR3 reads CASSRDFSYEQYF. In DNA form, the CDR3 reads TGTGCCAGCAGCCGGGACTTCTCCTACGAGCAGTACTTC. The complete variable domain, with remaining parts taken from reference TRBV14 and TRBJ2-7, reads EAGVTQFPSHSVIEKGQTVTLRCDPISGHDNLYWYRRVMGKEIKFLLHFVKESKQDESGMPNNRFLAERTGGTYSTLKVQPAELEDSGVYFCASSRDFSYEQYFGPGTRLTVT.

Turning to this clone: This may come from a read error, since a much larger clone is one base off. This chain connects TRBV27 to TRBJ1-5, with D perhaps TRBD1 (6 bases). V was clipped by 3 bases and J by 7 bases, with 10 bases between them. From germline, CDR1 is MNHEY and CDR2 SMNVEV (reference sequence). This CDR3 comprises 13 residues. The CDR3, as DNA: TGTGCCAGCAGTTTCACAGGGTTCCAGCCCCAGCATTTT. Residues: CASSFTGFQPQHF.

This clone was detected a few times. The rearrangement uses TRBV29-1 and TRBJ1-1; D uncertain. V lost 4 bases and J 2 bases, leaving 14 bases between the germline ends. The CDR3 covers 14 residues. Germline V gene sequence: CDR1 SQVTM, CDR2 ANQGSEA. The CDR3 spells CSVAGIRVNTEAFF. In DNA, the CDR3 is TGCAGCGTTGCGGGGATAAGGGTAAACACTGAAGCTTTCTTT.

This clone appeared a few times. V and J are TRBV23-1 and TRBJ2-1; 7 positions agree with TRBD1. TRBV23-1 is annotated as an ORF whose role is uncertain. Trimming removed 4 bases from V and 8 bases from J; junction bases left unmatched: 14. The CDR3 has 16 residues. CDR3 in amino acids: CASSRSMGQSIHEQFF. The CDR3 bases are TGCGCCAGCAGTCGGAGTATGGGACAGAGTATCCATGAGCAGTTCTTC.

This clone was recorded many times. The genes are TRBV18 and TRBJ2-7, with TRBD1 matching over 9 bases. V lost 1 base, J lost 5 bases, and 9 bases stayed unmatched. This CDR3 region has 16 residues. Germline CDR1 reads KGHSH; CDR2 reads LQKENI. CDR3 in amino acids: CASSPRPSRDRDEQYF. CDR3 in DNA: TGTGCCAGCTCACCACGACCGTCCCGGGACAGGGACGAGCAGTACTTC.

The chain uses TRBV7-9 and TRBJ2-7; 7 nucleotides match TRBD2. The CDR3 extends over 14 amino acids. With V trimmed by 2 bases and J by 5 bases, 6 bases remained unmatched. Germline CDR1 and CDR2: SEHNR and FQNEAQ (reference sequence). The CDR3 region is CASSLSQTSNEQYF. CDR3 DNA: TGTGCCAGCAGCTTATCCCAGACTAGCAACGAGCAGTACTTC.

This clone has just a few counts. This chain joins TRBV29-1 and TRBJ2-7, with 9 positions matching TRBD1. Germline loops: CDR1 SQVTM, CDR2 ANQGSEA. V trimming: 7 bases; J trimming: 7 bases; junction bases outside the gene matches: 11. The CDR3 length is 13 residues. The CDR3 nucleotides read TGCAGCGGACTCCAGGGACAGGGCGGTGAGCAGTACTTC. Translating gives CSGLQGQGGEQYF.